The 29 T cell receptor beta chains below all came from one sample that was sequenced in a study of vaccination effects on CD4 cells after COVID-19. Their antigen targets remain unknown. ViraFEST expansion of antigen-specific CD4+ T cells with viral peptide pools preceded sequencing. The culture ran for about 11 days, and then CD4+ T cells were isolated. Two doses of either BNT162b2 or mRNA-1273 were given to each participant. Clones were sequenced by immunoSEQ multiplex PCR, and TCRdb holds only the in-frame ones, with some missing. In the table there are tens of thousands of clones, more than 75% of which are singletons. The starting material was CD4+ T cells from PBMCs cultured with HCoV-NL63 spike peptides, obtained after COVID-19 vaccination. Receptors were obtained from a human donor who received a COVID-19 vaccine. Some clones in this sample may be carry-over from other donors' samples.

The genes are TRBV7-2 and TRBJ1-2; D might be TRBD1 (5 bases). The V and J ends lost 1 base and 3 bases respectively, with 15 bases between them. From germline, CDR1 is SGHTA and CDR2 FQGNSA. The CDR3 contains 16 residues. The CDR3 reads CASSLGGSWGDYGYTF. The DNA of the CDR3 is TGTGCCAGCAGCTTAGGAGGTTCCTGGGGCGACTATGGCTACACCTTC.

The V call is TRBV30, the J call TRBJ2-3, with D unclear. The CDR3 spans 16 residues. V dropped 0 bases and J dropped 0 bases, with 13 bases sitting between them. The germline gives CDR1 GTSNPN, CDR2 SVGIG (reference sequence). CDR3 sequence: CAWSVGRFSSTDTQYF. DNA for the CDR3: TGTGCCTGGAGTGTCGGCCGGTTCTCTAGCACAGATACGCAGTATTTT.

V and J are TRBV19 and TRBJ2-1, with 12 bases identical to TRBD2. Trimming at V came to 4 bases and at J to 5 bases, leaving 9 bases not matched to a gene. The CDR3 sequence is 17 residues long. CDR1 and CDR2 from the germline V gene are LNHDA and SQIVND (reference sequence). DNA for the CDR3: TGTGCCAGTAGTACCCGGCCGGGACTAGCGGGTGACAATGAGCAGTTCTTC. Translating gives CASSTRPGLAGDNEQFF.

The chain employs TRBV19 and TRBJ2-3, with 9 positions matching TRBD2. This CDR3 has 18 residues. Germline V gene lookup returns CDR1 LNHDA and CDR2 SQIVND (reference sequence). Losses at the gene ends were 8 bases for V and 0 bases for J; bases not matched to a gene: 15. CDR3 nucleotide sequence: TGTGCCAGTCGAGCGGGGGGATACAATCCGAAAAGCACAGATACGCAGTATTTT. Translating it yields CASRAGGYNPKSTDTQYF.

CDR3 in amino acids: CASSLARADLKYEQYV. As DNA, the CDR3 is TGCGCCAGCAGCTTGGCCCGGGCCGATCTAAAATACGAGCAGTACGTC. The V gene is TRBV5-1, the J gene TRBJ2-7; D is unresolved. Germline V CDR1 and CDR2: SGHRS, YFSETQ. With 0 bases removed from V and 4 bases from J, the gap between germline ends came to 17 bases. This CDR3 has 16 residues.

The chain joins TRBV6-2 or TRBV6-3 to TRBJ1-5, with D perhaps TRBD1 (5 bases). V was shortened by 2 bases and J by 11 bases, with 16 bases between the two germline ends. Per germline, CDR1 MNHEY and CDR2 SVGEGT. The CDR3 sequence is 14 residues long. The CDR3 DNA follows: TGTGCCAGCAGTTACCTCGGGACGATGGAGGCCCAGCATTTT. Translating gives CASSYLGTMEAQHF.

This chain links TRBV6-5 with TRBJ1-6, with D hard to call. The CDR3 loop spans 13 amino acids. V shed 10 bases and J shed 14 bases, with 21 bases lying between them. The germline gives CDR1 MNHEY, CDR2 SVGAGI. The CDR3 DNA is TGTGCCATCAAGGGCGGGTCTTACTGGGCCCTCCACTTT. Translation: CAIKGGSYWALHF.

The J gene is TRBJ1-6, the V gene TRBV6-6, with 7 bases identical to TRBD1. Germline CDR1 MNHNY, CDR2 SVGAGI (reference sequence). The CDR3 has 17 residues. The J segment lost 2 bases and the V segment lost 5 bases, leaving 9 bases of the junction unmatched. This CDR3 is CASSPFGGGPYNSPLHF. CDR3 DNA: TGTGCCAGCAGTCCCTTTGGAGGGGGCCCCTATAATTCACCCCTCCACTTT.

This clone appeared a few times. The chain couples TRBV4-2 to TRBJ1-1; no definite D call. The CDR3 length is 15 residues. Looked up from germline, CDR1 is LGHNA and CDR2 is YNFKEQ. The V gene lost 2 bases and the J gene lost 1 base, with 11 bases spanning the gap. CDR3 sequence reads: CASSQSWIENTEAFF. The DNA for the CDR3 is TGTGCCAGCAGCCAATCCTGGATTGAGAACACTGAAGCTTTCTTT.

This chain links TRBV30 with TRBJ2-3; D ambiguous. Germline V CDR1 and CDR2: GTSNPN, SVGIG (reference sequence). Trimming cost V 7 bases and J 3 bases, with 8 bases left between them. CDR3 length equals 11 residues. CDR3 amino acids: CASALTDTQYF. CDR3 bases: TGTGCCTCCGCCTTAACAGATACGCAGTATTTT. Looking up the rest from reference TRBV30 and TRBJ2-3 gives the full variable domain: SQTIHQWPATLVQPVGSPLSLECTVEGTSNPNLYWYRQAAGRGLQLLFYSVGIGQISSEVPQNLSASRPQDRQFILSSKKLLLSDSGFYLCASALTDTQYFGPGTRLTVL.

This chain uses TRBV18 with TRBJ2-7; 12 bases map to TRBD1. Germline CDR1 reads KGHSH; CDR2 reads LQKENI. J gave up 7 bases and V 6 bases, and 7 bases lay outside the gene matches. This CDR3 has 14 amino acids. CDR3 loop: CASSSGTGGREQYV. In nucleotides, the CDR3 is TGTGCCAGCTCTTCCGGGACAGGGGGCAGGGAGCAGTACGTC.

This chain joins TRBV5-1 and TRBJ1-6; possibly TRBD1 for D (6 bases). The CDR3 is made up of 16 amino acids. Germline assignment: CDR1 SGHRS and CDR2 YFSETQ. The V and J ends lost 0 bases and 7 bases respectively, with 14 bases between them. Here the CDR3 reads CASSLEGDGRNSPLHF. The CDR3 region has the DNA TGCGCCAGCAGCTTGGAGGGGGACGGTCGCAATTCACCCCTCCACTTT.

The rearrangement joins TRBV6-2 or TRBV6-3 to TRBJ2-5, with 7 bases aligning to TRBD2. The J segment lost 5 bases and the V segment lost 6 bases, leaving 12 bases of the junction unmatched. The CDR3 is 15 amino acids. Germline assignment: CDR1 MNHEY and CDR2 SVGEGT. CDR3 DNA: TGTGCCAGCAGCTCCTCGATGACTAGCCGGGAGACCCAGTACTTC. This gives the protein CASSSSMTSRETQYF.

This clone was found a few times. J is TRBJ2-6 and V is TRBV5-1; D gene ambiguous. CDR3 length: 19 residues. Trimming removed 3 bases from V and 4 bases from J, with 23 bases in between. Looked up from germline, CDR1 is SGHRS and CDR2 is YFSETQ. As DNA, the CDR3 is TGCGCCAGCAGCTCGACGGGCCGGCACTGGGAAAAGGGGGCCAACGTCCTGACTTTC. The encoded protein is CASSSTGRHWEKGANVLTF.

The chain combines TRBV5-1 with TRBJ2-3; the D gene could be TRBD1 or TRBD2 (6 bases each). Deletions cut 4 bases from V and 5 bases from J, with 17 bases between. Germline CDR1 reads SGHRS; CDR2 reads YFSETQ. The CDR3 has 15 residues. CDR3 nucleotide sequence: TGCGCCAGCAGCGACACACGGGGGCCGAAAGATACGCAGTATTTT. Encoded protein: CASSDTRGPKDTQYF.

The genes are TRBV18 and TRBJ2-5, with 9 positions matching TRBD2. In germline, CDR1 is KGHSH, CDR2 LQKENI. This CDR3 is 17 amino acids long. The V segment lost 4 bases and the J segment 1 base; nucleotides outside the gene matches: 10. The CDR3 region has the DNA TGTGCCAGCTCACAGCCCGTTGGGACTAGCTTCCAAGAGACCCAGTACTTC. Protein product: CASSQPVGTSFQETQYF.

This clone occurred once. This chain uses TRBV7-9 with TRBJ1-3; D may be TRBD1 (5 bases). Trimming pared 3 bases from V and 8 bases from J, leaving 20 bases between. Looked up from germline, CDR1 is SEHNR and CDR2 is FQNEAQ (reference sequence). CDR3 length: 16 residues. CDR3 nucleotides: TGTGCCAGCAGCTTTAATGAAGCGGGGCTTCGAGACACCATATATTTT. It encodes CASSFNEAGLRDTIYF.

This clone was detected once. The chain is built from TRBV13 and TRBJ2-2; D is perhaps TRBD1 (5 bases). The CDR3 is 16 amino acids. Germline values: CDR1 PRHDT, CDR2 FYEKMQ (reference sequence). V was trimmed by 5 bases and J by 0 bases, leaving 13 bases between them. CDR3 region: CASSIRTTANTGELFF. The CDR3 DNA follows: TGTGCCAGCAGCATTAGGACAACAGCGAACACCGGGGAGCTGTTTTTT.

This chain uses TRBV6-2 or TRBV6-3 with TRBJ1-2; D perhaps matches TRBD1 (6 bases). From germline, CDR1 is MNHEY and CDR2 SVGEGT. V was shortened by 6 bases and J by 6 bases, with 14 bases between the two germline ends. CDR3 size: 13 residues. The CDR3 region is CASSPTGYDGYTF. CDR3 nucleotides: TGTGCCAGCAGCCCCACAGGGTATGATGGCTACACCTTC.

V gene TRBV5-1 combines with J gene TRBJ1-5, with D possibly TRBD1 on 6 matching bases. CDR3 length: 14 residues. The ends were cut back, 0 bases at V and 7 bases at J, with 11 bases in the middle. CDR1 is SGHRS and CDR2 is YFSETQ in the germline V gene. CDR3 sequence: CASSLGAQGQPQHF. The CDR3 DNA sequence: TGCGCCAGCAGCTTGGGGGCGCAGGGGCAGCCCCAGCATTTT. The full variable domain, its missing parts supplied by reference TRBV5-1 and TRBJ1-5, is KAGVTQTPRYLIKTRGQQVTLSCSPISGHRSVSWYQQTPGQGLQFLFEYFSETQRNKGNFPGRFSGRQFSNSRSEMNVSTLELGDSALYLCASSLGAQGQPQHFGDGTRLSIL.

The CDR3 DNA reads TGTGCCAGCAGTTCTCCTTATGGGAGGATTGGTGGCTACACCTTC. It codes for CASSSPYGRIGGYTF. The chain links TRBV27 to TRBJ1-2; no clear D. V gave up 4 bases and J gave up 7 bases, with 19 bases separating them. CDR3 length: 15 residues. Looked up from germline, CDR1 is MNHEY and CDR2 is SMNVEV (reference sequence).

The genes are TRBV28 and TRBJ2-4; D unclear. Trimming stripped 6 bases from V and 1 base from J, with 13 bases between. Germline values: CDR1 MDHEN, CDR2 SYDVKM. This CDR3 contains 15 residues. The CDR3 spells CASRPLLRAKNIQYF. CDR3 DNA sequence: TGTGCCAGCAGACCCCTATTGAGGGCCAAAAACATTCAGTACTTC.

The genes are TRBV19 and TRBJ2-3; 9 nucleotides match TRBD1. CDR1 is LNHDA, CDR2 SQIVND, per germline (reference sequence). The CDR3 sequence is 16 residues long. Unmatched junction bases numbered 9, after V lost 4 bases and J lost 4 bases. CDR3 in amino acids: CASSNPRDRASDTQYF. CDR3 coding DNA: TGTGCCAGTAGTAACCCCCGGGACAGGGCCTCAGATACGCAGTATTTT.

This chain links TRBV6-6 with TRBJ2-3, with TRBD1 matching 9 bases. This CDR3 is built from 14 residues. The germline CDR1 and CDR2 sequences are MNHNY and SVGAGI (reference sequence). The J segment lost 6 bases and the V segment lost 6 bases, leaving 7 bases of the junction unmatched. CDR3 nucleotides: TGTGCCAGCAGGCTGGGGACAGGGAGGGATACGCAGTATTTT. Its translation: CASRLGTGRDTQYF.

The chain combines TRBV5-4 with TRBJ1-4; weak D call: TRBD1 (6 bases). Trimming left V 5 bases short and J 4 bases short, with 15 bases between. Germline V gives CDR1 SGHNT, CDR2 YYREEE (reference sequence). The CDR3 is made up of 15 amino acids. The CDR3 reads CASRDSTPDNEKLFF. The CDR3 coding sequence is TGTGCCAGCAGGGACAGTACGCCCGATAATGAAAAACTGTTTTTT.

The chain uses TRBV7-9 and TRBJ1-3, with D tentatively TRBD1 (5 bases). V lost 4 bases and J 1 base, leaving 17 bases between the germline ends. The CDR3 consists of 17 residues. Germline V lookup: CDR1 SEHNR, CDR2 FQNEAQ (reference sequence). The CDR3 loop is CASSSPRGSESGNTIYF. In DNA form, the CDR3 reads TGTGCCAGCAGCTCTCCCCGGGGCTCAGAGTCTGGAAACACCATATATTTT.

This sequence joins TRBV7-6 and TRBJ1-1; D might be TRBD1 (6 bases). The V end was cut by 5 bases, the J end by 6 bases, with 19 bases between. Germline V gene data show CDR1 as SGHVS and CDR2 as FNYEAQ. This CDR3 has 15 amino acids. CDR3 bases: TGTGCCAGCAGCGCCCTGGGGGCAGCGTTACCTGAAGCTTTCTTT. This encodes CASSALGAALPEAFF.

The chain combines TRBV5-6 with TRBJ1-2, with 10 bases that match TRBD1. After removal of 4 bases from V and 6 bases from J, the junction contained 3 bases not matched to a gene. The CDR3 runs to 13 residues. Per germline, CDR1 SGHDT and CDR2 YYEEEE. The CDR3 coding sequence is TGTGCCAGCAGCACCGGGACAGGGGATGGCTACACCTTC. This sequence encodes CASSTGTGDGYTF. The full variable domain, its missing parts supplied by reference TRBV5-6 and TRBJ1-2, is DAGVTQSPTHLIKTRGQQVTLRCSPKSGHDTVSWYQQALGQGPQFIFQYYEEEERQRGNFPDRFSGHQFPNYSSELNVNALLLGDSALYLCASSTGTGDGYTFGSGTRLTVV.

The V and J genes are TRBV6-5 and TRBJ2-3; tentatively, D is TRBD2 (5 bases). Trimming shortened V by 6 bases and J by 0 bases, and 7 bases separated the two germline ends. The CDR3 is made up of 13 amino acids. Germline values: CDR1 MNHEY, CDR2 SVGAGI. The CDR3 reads CASRQRSTDTQYF. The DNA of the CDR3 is TGTGCCAGCAGGCAGCGGAGCACAGATACGCAGTATTTT.